The present entry profiles one T cell receptor beta chain with its context. Trimming cost V 6 bases and J 6 bases, with 19 bases left between them. Looked up from germline, CDR1 is MNHEY and CDR2 is SVGAGI. The CDR3 is 15 amino acids. Original methodology: Amplification with reference gene primers provided the estimates of nucleated cell counts. Sequencing was performed with immunoSEQ multiplex PCR; in TCRdb, only in-frame clones are kept and a portion is missing. That table is the source of V, J and clone size, and D and trimming were worked out from the DNA. The table records over 200,000 clones, roughly 80% of them present only once. The data belong to a study of blood T cell repertoires in COVID-19. Study at large: Both acute and convalescent COVID-19 samples were obtained from the United States, Italy and Spain. From T cells, B-cell-depleted T cells, or PBMCs came the material, which was cDNA or gDNA.

The V and J genes are TRBV6-5 and TRBJ2-3; D is possibly TRBD2 (7 bases). The TCR comes from a man aged 45-65 years with active or convalescent COVID-19. Sample: peripheral blood. DNA of the CDR3: TGTGCCAGCAGAAGGGGGGGGACGCTAGGGGATACGCAGTATTTT. Translated: CASRRGGTLGDTQYF.